What follows are 20 T cell receptor beta chains derived from one specimen sequenced in a study of shared clonotypes between healthy human individuals. CD8 cells regarded as naive lacked CD45RO, were positively chosen for CCR7, and omitted terminally differentiated effector memory CD45RA+ cells. The method was immunoSEQ multiplex PCR; TCRdb's version includes in-frame clones alone and lacks a portion of them. Seen here are approximately 1.9 million clones, 90% to 95% observed once, and the top ten hold over 1.5%. Sequenced input: naive CD8+ T cells from PBMCs. The receptor source for this set is a man aged 18 to 29 in good health. Some clones in this sample may be carry-over from other donors' samples.

The genes are TRBV7-9 and TRBJ2-7; 8 bases match TRBD1. The germline V gene has CDR1 SEHNR and CDR2 FQNEAQ (reference sequence). V dropped 1 base and J dropped 2; count of bases not matched to a gene: 7. The CDR3 sequence is 16 residues long. The CDR3 here is CASSLDRTGFPYEQYF. CDR3 coding DNA: TGTGCCAGCAGCTTAGATCGGACAGGGTTCCCCTACGAGCAGTACTTC.

Of note for this clone: Distinct nucleotide sequences in the sample also encode this CDR3. The chain is built from TRBV9 and TRBJ1-1; D gene ambiguous. V lost 0 bases and J lost 1, with 4 bases in between. The germline gives CDR1 SGDLS, CDR2 YYNGEE. The CDR3 loop spans 13 amino acids. CDR3 region: CASSVEENTEAFF. The CDR3 DNA sequence: TGTGCCAGCAGCGTAGAAGAGAACACTGAAGCTTTCTTT. Filled out from reference TRBV9 and TRBJ1-1, the complete variable domain reads DSGVTQTPKHLITATGQRVTLRCSPRSGDLSVYWYQQSLDQGLQFLIQYYNGEERAKGNILERFSAQQFPDLHSELNLSSLELGDSALYFCASSVEENTEAFFGQGTRLTVV.

There are a few counts of this clone. V usage is TRBV4-1 and J usage is TRBJ2-1, with 11 bases fitting TRBD2. The CDR3 is 13 amino acids. V gave up 4 bases and J gave up 7 bases; unmatched junction bases: 0. Germline CDR1 reads MGHRA; CDR2 reads YSYEKL. The CDR3 DNA sequence: TGCGCCAGCAGCCGGACTAGCGGGAATGAGCAGTTCTTC. Residues: CASSRTSGNEQFF.

This chain joins TRBV27 and TRBJ1-1, with 7 bases aligning to TRBD1. CDR1 is MNHEY, CDR2 SMNVEV, per germline (reference sequence). The CDR3 is 13 amino acids. The V gene end was trimmed by 5 bases and the J gene end by 5 bases; junction bases not matched to a gene: 5. The CDR3 sequence is CASSDRVGTEAFF. The CDR3 nucleotides read TGTGCCAGCAGTGACAGGGTTGGGACTGAAGCTTTCTTT.

This sequence joins TRBV30 and TRBJ2-7, with no clear D. The CDR3 spans 13 residues. V was shortened by 0 bases and J by 2 bases, with 8 bases between the two germline ends. CDR1 and CDR2 from the germline V gene are GTSNPN and SVGIG (reference sequence). CDR3 protein: CAWSVRATYEQYF. In nucleotides, the CDR3 is TGTGCCTGGAGTGTACGTGCGACCTACGAGCAGTACTTC.

The rearrangement uses TRBV12-5 and TRBJ1-1; D remains unclear. Germline values: CDR1 LGHNT, CDR2 FRNRAP. CDR3 size: 14 residues. Between the trimmed V and J ends, which lost 5 bases and 4 bases, there was a span of 14 bases. DNA of the CDR3: TGTGCTAGTGGTCCCAGTGGAGGGATCACTGAAGCTTTCTTT. This codes for CASGPSGGITEAFF.

This clone was detected once. The gene calls are TRBV27 and TRBJ1-5, with D perhaps TRBD1 (5 bases). Germline CDR1 MNHEY, CDR2 SMNVEV (reference sequence). The CDR3 is 18 amino acids. V lost 5 bases and J 7 bases, leaving 27 bases between the germline ends. CDR3 sequence (DNA): TGTGCCAGCAGTCGATTTCTAGGGAGGGACGGTCCTCGACAGCCCCAGCATTTT. It specifies CASSRFLGRDGPRQPQHF.

The CDR3 bases are TGCACCAGCAGCCAAGGTCGGACAGGGCACGCCGGGGAGCTGTTTTTT. It codes for CTSSQGRTGHAGELFF. The gene calls are TRBV1 and TRBJ2-2; TRBD1 reflects the table's D call only, with no check against the DNA. TRBV1 is a documented pseudogene. The CDR3 contains 16 residues.

This sequence joins TRBV28 and TRBJ2-7; 9 nucleotides match TRBD2. The CDR3 contains 16 residues. The V gene end was trimmed by 1 base and the J gene end by 5 bases; junction bases not matched to a gene: 9. Germline loops: CDR1 MDHEN, CDR2 SYDVKM. CDR3 nucleotide sequence: TGTGCCAGCAGTTTATTCGGGCGGGAGGGGTGGAACGAGCAGTACTTC. Translation gives CASSLFGREGWNEQYF.

V usage is TRBV9 and J usage is TRBJ2-5, with 14 bases fitting TRBD2. The CDR3 is 19 residues long. In germline, CDR1 is SGDLS, CDR2 YYNGEE. The trim removed 4 bases at V and 5 bases at J, leaving 16 bases unmatched. Here the CDR3 DNA reads TGTGCCAGCAGCCCTGGGACTAGCGGGAGATTTTTGGAGTTTGAGACCCAGTACTTC. The encoded protein is CASSPGTSGRFLEFETQYF.

CDR3 nucleotides: TGTGCCAGCAGTTTGTCGATAGGGTCTACTGGAAACACCATATATTTT. Protein sequence: CASSLSIGSTGNTIYF. The V gene is TRBV28, the J gene TRBJ1-3; D not resolved. V was cut by 3 bases and J by 2 bases, with 14 bases left in between. This CDR3 region has 16 residues. From germline, CDR1 is MDHEN and CDR2 SYDVKM.

The chain has TRBV11-2 and TRBJ1-4, with no clear D. CDR1 and CDR2 from the germline V gene are SGHAT and FQNNGV. CDR3 length: 15 amino acids. V was cut by 2 bases and J by 11 bases, with 18 bases left in between. DNA of the CDR3: TGTGCCAGCAGCTTAAAAGGGCAGGTCGGCGGGAAACTGTTTTTT. Translation gives CASSLKGQVGGKLFF. The full variable domain, its missing parts supplied by reference TRBV11-2 and TRBJ1-4, is EAGVAQSPRYKIIEKRQSVAFWCNPISGHATLYWYQQILGQGPKLLIQFQNNGVVDDSQLPKDRFSAERLKGVDSTLKIQPAKLEDSAVYLCASSLKGQVGGKLFFGSGTQLSVL.

The V gene is TRBV20-1, the J gene TRBJ1-4, with D possibly matching TRBD1 (5 bases). The CDR3 is made up of 10 amino acids. Germline loops: CDR1 DFQATT, CDR2 SNEGSKA (reference sequence). Trimming removed 3 bases at V and 10 bases at J, with 6 bases between. The CDR3 coding sequence is TGCAGTGCTAGGAGGGGAAAACTGTTTTTT. This encodes CSARRGKLFF.

This chain joins TRBV25-1 and TRBJ2-5, with TRBD2 identical over 7 bases. The V gene's germline CDR1 is MGHDK and CDR2 SYGVNS. V lost 0 bases to trimming and J lost 4 bases; unmatched junction nucleotides: 8. This CDR3 has 16 amino acids. The CDR3 protein is CASSEYPGGKRETQYF. In nucleotides, the CDR3 is TGTGCCAGCAGTGAATATCCGGGGGGAAAGAGAGAGACCCAGTACTTC.

This chain uses TRBV4-1 with TRBJ1-2; 12 bases fit TRBD1. The junction had 11 bases not matched to a gene; V was cut back by 1 base and J by 5 bases. The CDR3 is made up of 18 amino acids. In germline, CDR1 is MGHRA, CDR2 YSYEKL. In nucleotides, the CDR3 is TGCGCCAGCAGCCAAGGGGGGACAGGGGGCGCCTTCCTGTATGGCTACACCTTC. Translated, it gives CASSQGGTGGAFLYGYTF.

The V call is TRBV6-5, the J call TRBJ1-1, with D perhaps TRBD1 (5 bases). The CDR3 length is 15 residues. The V gene's germline CDR1 is MNHEY and CDR2 SVGAGI. Trimming took 2 bases from V and 4 from J, leaving 14 bases between them. The CDR3 loop reads CASSYDVGALTEAFF. In DNA, the CDR3 is TGTGCCAGCAGTTACGATGTCGGGGCACTCACTGAAGCTTTCTTT.

The CDR3 sequence is CASSWPREGPAQETQYF. In DNA form, the CDR3 reads TGCGCCAGCAGCTGGCCGCGAGAAGGGCCTGCCCAAGAGACCCAGTACTTC. The V and J genes are TRBV5-1 and TRBJ2-5, with D unclear. From germline, CDR1 is SGHRS and CDR2 YFSETQ. This CDR3 has 17 residues. Deletions cut 3 bases from V and 1 base from J, with 19 bases between.

J is TRBJ2-3 and V is TRBV28; 8 bases match TRBD1. The CDR3 spans 15 residues. V gave up 4 bases and J gave up 4 bases; unmatched junction bases: 7. The germline V gene encodes CDR1 MDHEN and CDR2 SYDVKM. The CDR3 region is CASSSDREGSDTQYF. CDR3 nucleotides: TGTGCCAGCAGTTCGGACAGGGAAGGGTCAGATACGCAGTATTTT. The variable domain in full, with the rest retrieved from reference TRBV28 and TRBJ2-3, is DVKVTQSSRYLVKRTGEKVFLECVQDMDHENMFWYRQDPGLGLRLIYFSYDVKMKEKGDIPEGYSVSREKKERFSLILESASTNQTSMYLCASSSDREGSDTQYFGPGTRLTVL.

The rearrangement joins TRBV13 to TRBJ2-7, with D possibly TRBD2 on 6 matching bases. The CDR3 has 13 amino acids. The V end was cut by 6 bases, the J end by 2 bases, with 11 bases between. Germline assignment: CDR1 PRHDT and CDR2 FYEKMQ (reference sequence). The CDR3 sequence: CASRIRGTYEQYF. For the CDR3, the DNA is TGTGCCAGCAGGATCCGGGGGACCTACGAGCAGTACTTC. The entire variable domain, with the rest obtained from reference TRBV13 and TRBJ2-7, is as follows: AAGVIQSPRHLIKEKRETATLKCYPIPRHDTVYWYQQGPGQDPQFLISFYEKMQSDKGSIPDRFSAQQFSDYHSELNMSSLELGDSALYFCASRIRGTYEQYFGPGTRLTVT.

This chain connects TRBV4-3 to TRBJ1-1, with 9 bases identical to TRBD1. Germline values: CDR1 LGHNA, CDR2 YSLEER. CDR3 size: 17 residues. J was trimmed by 3 bases and V by 4 bases; bases with no gene match: 12. The CDR3: CASSPYLSDRGDTEAFF. In nucleotides, the CDR3 is TGCGCCAGCAGCCCATACCTCTCGGACAGGGGTGACACTGAAGCTTTCTTT.